This T cell receptor beta chain was documented in a study of T-cell memory formation after mild COVID-19 (dated by TCRdb to the early 2020s). Some background on the complete study: TCR sequence clusters from the two donors were largely donor specific. In a couple of donors, T-cell clones that expanded and contracted after mild COVID-19 were followed by sequencing TCRalpha and TCRbeta repertoires longitudinally. Two young, previously healthy adult volunteers made up the cohort, one male and one female.

Turning to this clonotype: Its antigen target is currently unknown. No much larger clone is present one base from it, and per-base qualities are unavailable.

Ficoll-Paque density gradient centrifugation was the method used to isolate PBMCs. Including the terminal cysteine and phenylalanine, the CDR3 comprises 13 residues. Only the CDR3 DNA is retained, 39 bases long and in frame from the first base. V lost 6 bases and J lost 8 bases; the stretch between them is 16 bases long. As encoded in the germline V gene, CDR1 is MNHEY while CDR2 is SVGAGI. Sequencing was carried out with an Illumina NovaSeq 6000. Using 5'RACE with constant-segment primers, TCRalpha and TCRbeta cDNA libraries were constructed, with sample barcodes and unique molecular identifiers added in the process. Trizol reagent was used to extract RNA from every sample. Libraries were amplified in two PCR steps, with a second sample barcode and Illumina TruSeq adapters added in the second step. The libraries were sequenced on an Illumina NovaSeq using 2 x 150 bp paired-end reads. As for the authors' bioinformatics: The reads were demultiplexed and collapsed into UMI-guided consensus sequences using migec v1.2.7. Using mixcr v2.1.11, UMI consensuses were aligned to TRA and TRB V and J templates and then assembled into clonotypes. Expanded or contracted clonotypes were those called significant by both edgeR and NoisET, with noise models trained on biological replicates. edgeR calls used a false discovery rate-adjusted p below 0.01 and a log2 fold-change threshold of 1. As an exploratory analysis of dynamics, PCA with hierarchical clustering was applied to max-normalized trajectories of the 1000 most abundant clonotypes. Separately sequenced CD4+ and CD8+ repertoires were used to assign the CD4 or CD8 phenotype of responding clones. TCRdb reworked the public reads: Q25 trimming with fastp, MiXCR clone assembly, productive beta chains retained. Rows are unified per CDR3 protein, each entry keeping the most common DNA and genes. TCRdb's processing, not the authors' own work, is the source of the V and J calls. The sample table records fewer than 500,000 distinct CDR3 sequences; approximately 25% of these occur just once. The top ten hold under 15% of the sample.

Broader findings and caveats from the paper: Contracting CD4+ clones were found mainly in CM and EM memory subsets, while CD8+ clones were enriched in EMRA. The detection of some responding clones in pre-infection memory suggests that pre-existing cross-reactive memory T cells joined the SARS-CoV-2 response. Clones that contracted from day 15 to 85 showed balanced CD4/CD8 phenotypes, whereas a second wave of clones that expanded from day 15 to 37 leaned towards CD4+. SARS-CoV-2 specificity was not confirmed for the second-wave clones peaking on day 37. The study covered only two mild cases, and larger cohorts including severe cases with pre-infection samples were considered necessary.

Sequencing used PBMCs or a T cell subset sorted from them (not recorded which). The V and J genes are TRBV6-5 and TRBJ1-2, with the D segment identity uncertain. The origin of this receptor is an adult woman who had mild COVID-19 (a few samples of this study predate the infection). The sample titles of this study are shuffled in the database, so cell type and time point are left out; the donor was told from shared clones. In nucleotide form, the sequence is TGTGCCAGCAGCCCACAAAGACCGGGAGGCTACACCTTC. Translated, this gives CASSPQRPGGYTF.